The rows below give T cell receptor beta chains drawn from one sample of a study of blood T cell repertoires in COVID-19. Profiled with immunoSEQ multiplex PCR; TCRdb holds only in-frame clones, not every one. The table shows almost 200,000 clones, with approximately 87% occurring only once. The sequencing input was peripheral blood. The receptors derive from a woman in her seventies with acute or convalescent COVID-19. The CDR3 runs from the conserved cysteine through the conserved F or W. A D gene is named only where the DNA matches it firmly. Some rows mark clone size as missing; the rest say once, few, many or name a class of expanded clone.

DNA,CDR3,size,V,D,J,length
TGTGCCAGCAGTGTTGGAGGGACTAAGGCCGCCGGGGAGCTGTTTTTT,CASSVGGTKAAGELFF,-,TRBV2,TRBD2,TRBJ2-2,16
TGTGCCAGCAGTGAAGTCCCACCCTCCACTAGCTGGGCCGGGGAGCTGTTTTTT,CASSEVPPSTSWAGELFF,-,TRBV6-1,-,TRBJ2-2,18
TGTGCCAGCAGTCCAGGTTTGGGTTGGCGGGACACTGAAGCTTTCTTT,CASSPGLGWRDTEAFF,-,TRBV28,-,TRBJ1-1,16
TGTGCCAGCAGCTTTTCATGGAACACCGGGGAGCTGTTTTTT,CASSFSWNTGELFF,-,TRBV7-3,-,TRBJ2-2,14
TGTGCCAGCAGTTCCGGACAGGGGTTTGGTTACGAGCAGTACTTC,CASSSGQGFGYEQYF,-,TRBV6-6,TRBD1,TRBJ2-7,15
TGTGCCAGCAGCCGGACTAGCCGGGATGAGCAGTTCTTC,CASSRTSRDEQFF,-,TRBV11-3,TRBD2,TRBJ2-1,13
TGCGCCAGCAGACCTGTCGAGGGGGCCTACGAGCAGTACTTC,CASRPVEGAYEQYF,-,TRBV5-1,-,TRBJ2-7,14
TGCGCCAGCAGCCAAGGGGCCCTAGCGGGGAATCGAGAGACCCAGTACTTC,CASSQGALAGNRETQYF,-,TRBV4-1,TRBD2,TRBJ2-5,17
TGTGCCAGCAGTTCCGGGACTAGCGGGTCCACAGATACGCAGTATTTT,CASSSGTSGSTDTQYF,-,TRBV7-2,TRBD2,TRBJ2-3,16
TGCAGCGCCCAAGGACTAGCGGGAGTACAGGAGCAGTACTTC,CSAQGLAGVQEQYF,-,TRBV29-1,TRBD2,TRBJ2-7,14
TGTGCCTCCAACCTCGGGCAGGGAAATAATGAAAAACTGTTTTTT,CASNLGQGNNEKLFF,-,TRBV19,-,TRBJ1-4,15
TGTGCCAGCAGCCTCGGACTGACTGGCTATGGCTACACCTTC,CASSLGLTGYGYTF,-,TRBV5-6,-,TRBJ1-2,14
TGCGCCAGCAGCCAACAGGGATTGAACACTGAAGCTTTCTTT,CASSQQGLNTEAFF,-,TRBV4-1,-,TRBJ1-1,14
TGTGCCAGCAGCCACAGCAAGACCGCCGACGGTAACTATGGCTACACCTTC,CASSHSKTADGNYGYTF,-,TRBV7-9,-,TRBJ1-2,17
TGTGCCAGCAGAAACACAGGGTGGGGTGAAACTGAAGCTTTCTTT,CASRNTGWGETEAFF,-,TRBV6-4,-,TRBJ1-1,15
TGTGCCAGCAGCACCGGGACAGGGAAAGAGACCCAGTACTTC,CASSTGTGKETQYF,-,TRBV5-6,TRBD1,TRBJ2-5,14
TGTGCCAGCAGCAGGGGACAACCAAATGAAAAACTGTTTTTT,CASSRGQPNEKLFF,once,TRBV5-4,-,TRBJ1-4,14
TGTGCCAGCAGTTCCATCGGGCGGGGGAACACTGAAGCTTTCTTT,CASSSIGRGNTEAFF,-,TRBV28,-,TRBJ1-1,15
TGCAGCGTGGGGGTCGGGGGTGACTATGGCTACACCTTC,CSVGVGGDYGYTF,-,TRBV29-1,-,TRBJ1-2,13
TGTGCCAGCAGCTTTAGTACTAGCTCGAGGACGTTCTTC,CASSFSTSSRTFF,-,TRBV11-3,-,TRBJ2-1,13
TGTGCCAGCAGCGTTACTCCTCTTGCGAACCAAGAGACCCAGTACTTC,CASSVTPLANQETQYF,-,TRBV9,-,TRBJ2-5,16
TGTGCCAGCAGTGGGGTGGCGGGGGGAGGAGAGACCCAGTACTTC,CASSGVAGGGETQYF,-,TRBV2,TRBD2,TRBJ2-5,15
TGTGCCAGCTCTCGGGACAGAGACACCATATATTTT,CASSRDRDTIYF,few,TRBV18,TRBD1,TRBJ1-3,12
TGTGCCAGCCTCAGGCAACTAGCGGGGTCCCCCCAGTATTTT,CASLRQLAGSPQYF,-,TRBV6-5,TRBD2,TRBJ2-3,14
TGTGCCAGCACCTTCGACAGTAATGAGCAGTTCTTC,CASTFDSNEQFF,-,TRBV12-3/TRBV12-4,-,TRBJ2-1,12
TGTGCCAGCAGCCCCTGGACTAGCGGGACCACAGATACGCAGTATTTT,CASSPWTSGTTDTQYF,-,TRBV7-9,TRBD2,TRBJ2-3,16
TGCGCCAGCAGCTTGGTAGGGCACCTGGAGGCAGATACGCAGTATTTT,CASSLVGHLEADTQYF,-,TRBV5-1,-,TRBJ2-3,16
TGTGCCATCAAACCAGGGGGCTACAGCAATCAGCCCCAGCATTTT,CAIKPGGYSNQPQHF,-,TRBV10-3,TRBD1,TRBJ1-5,15
TGTGCCAGTAGTAGGGGCAGGGAAGAGACCCAGTACTTC,CASSRGREETQYF,-,TRBV19,-,TRBJ2-5,13
TGTGCCAGCAGCGTAGCCCTAGCGGGAGTGGGCAATGAGCAGTTCTTC,CASSVALAGVGNEQFF,-,TRBV9,TRBD2,TRBJ2-1,16
TGTGCCAGCTCACCTGTAGCTGGGGCCATGAACACTGAAGCTTTCTTT,CASSPVAGAMNTEAFF,-,TRBV18,-,TRBJ1-1,16
TGTGCCAGCAGTTTATGGGGGCGCGGCACTGAAGCTTTCTTT,CASSLWGRGTEAFF,-,TRBV27,-,TRBJ1-1,14
TGTGCCAGCAGCACTACTAGCGGGGATACGCAGTATTTT,CASSTTSGDTQYF,once,TRBV11-2,TRBD2,TRBJ2-3,13
TGCGCCAGCAGCCCGCGAACCGGGTCGAACACCGGGGAGCTGTTTTTT,CASSPRTGSNTGELFF,-,TRBV5-1,-,TRBJ2-2,16
TGTGCCAGTATGGGACAGTCGGGGCCAGGGACTGAAGCTTTCTTT,CASMGQSGPGTEAFF,once,TRBV19,TRBD1,TRBJ1-1,15
TGTGCCAGCAGCCCACAGGGGGCAGGGGAGCTGTTTTTT,CASSPQGAGELFF,-,TRBV7-3,TRBD1,TRBJ2-2,13
TGTGCCAGCAGCCCACCCCCGGCAGATACTATTGAAAAACTGTTTTTT,CASSPPPADTIEKLFF,-,TRBV7-9,-,TRBJ1-4,16
TGTGCCAGCAGCCAAGCAGGGGCTGAAAACATTCAGTACTTC,CASSQAGAENIQYF,-,TRBV3-1/TRBV3-2,-,TRBJ2-4,14
TGTGCCAGCAGCCCCCGCAAGCACGAAGCTTTCTTT,CASSPRKHEAFF,-,TRBV7-2,-,TRBJ1-1,12
TGTGCCAGCAGCCAATGGACAGCGCCCAGTGGAGCTTTCTTT,CASSQWTAPSGAFF,-,TRBV3-1/TRBV3-2,-,TRBJ1-1,14
TGTGCCAGCAGTTCCGGGTGGACAGGGGCCTACGAGCAGTACTTC,CASSSGWTGAYEQYF,-,TRBV7-6,TRBD1,TRBJ2-7,15
TGTGCCAGCGGAGAAACCCAGTACTTC,CASGETQYF,-,TRBV7-8,-,TRBJ2-5,9
TGTGCCAGCTCACCGACAGGGGAGGGGTACTATGGCTACACCTTC,CASSPTGEGYYGYTF,once,TRBV18,TRBD1,TRBJ1-2,15
TGCGCCAGCAGCTTGGGGGTCGGGTCCTACAATGAGCAGTTCTTC,CASSLGVGSYNEQFF,once,TRBV5-1,-,TRBJ2-1,15
TGTGCCAGCAGACTGACAGGGGGAATAGCCAAAAACATTCAGTACTTC,CASRLTGGIAKNIQYF,-,TRBV28,TRBD1,TRBJ2-4,16
TGTGCCAGCAGTTACACTAGTTGGGTGGGAGATACGCAGTATTTT,CASSYTSWVGDTQYF,-,TRBV6-5,-,TRBJ2-3,15